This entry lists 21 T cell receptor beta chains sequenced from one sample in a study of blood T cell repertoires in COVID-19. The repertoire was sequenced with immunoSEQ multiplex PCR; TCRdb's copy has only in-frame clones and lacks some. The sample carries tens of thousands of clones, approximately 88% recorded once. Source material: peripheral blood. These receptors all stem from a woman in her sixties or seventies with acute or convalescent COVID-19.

CDR3 loop: CASSRPTGVYNEQFF. Here the CDR3 DNA reads TGTGCCAGCAGCCGACCGACGGGGGTCTACAATGAGCAGTTCTTC. The chain carries TRBV4-2 and TRBJ2-1, with D tentatively TRBD2 (6 bases). Germline CDR1 is LGHNA and CDR2 is YNFKEQ. The ends were cut back, 4 bases at V and 3 bases at J, with 13 bases in the middle. The CDR3 runs to 15 residues.

The CDR3: CATSRDLSGRGDQPQHF. The CDR3 DNA sequence: TGTGCCACCAGCAGAGATCTTTCGGGGAGGGGGGATCAGCCCCAGCATTTT. The chain carries TRBV15 and TRBJ1-5, with D perhaps matching TRBD1 (6 bases). Per germline, CDR1 LNHNV and CDR2 YYDKDF (reference sequence). Trimming shortened V by 0 bases and J by 5 bases, and 17 bases separated the two germline ends. This CDR3 has 17 amino acids.

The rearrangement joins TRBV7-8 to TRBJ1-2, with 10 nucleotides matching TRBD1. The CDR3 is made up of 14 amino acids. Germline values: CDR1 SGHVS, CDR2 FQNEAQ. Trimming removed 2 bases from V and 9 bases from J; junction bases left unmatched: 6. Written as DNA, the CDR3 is TGTGCCAGCAGCTTACTTCGACAGGGGGCCCGCTACACCTTC. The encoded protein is CASSLLRQGARYTF.

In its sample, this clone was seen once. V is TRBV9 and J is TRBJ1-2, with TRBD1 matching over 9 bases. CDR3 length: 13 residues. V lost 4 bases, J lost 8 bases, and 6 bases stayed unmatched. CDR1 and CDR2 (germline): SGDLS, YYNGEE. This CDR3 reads CASSPGQGRGYTF. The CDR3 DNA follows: TGTGCCAGCAGCCCAGGACAGGGGAGAGGCTACACCTTC.

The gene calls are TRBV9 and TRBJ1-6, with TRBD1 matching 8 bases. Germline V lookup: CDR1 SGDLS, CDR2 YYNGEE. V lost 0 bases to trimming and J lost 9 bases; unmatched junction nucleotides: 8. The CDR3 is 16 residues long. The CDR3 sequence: CASSVAQDRVASPLHF. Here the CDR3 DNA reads TGTGCCAGCAGCGTAGCCCAGGACAGGGTGGCTTCACCCCTCCACTTT.

CDR3 in DNA: TGTGCCATCAGTGGGACTAGCAGCTCCTACGAGCAGTACTTC. It specifies CAISGTSSSYEQYF. The V gene is TRBV10-3, the J gene TRBJ2-7, with 8 nucleotides matching TRBD2. V lost 4 bases, J lost 0 bases, and 2 bases stayed unmatched. CDR3 length: 14 amino acids. Per germline, CDR1 ENHRY and CDR2 SYGVKD.

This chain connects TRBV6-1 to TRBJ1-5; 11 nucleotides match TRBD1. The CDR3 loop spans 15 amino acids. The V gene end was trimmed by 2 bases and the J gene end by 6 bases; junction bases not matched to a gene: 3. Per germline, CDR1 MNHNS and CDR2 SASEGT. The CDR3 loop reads CASSEWDRGTQPQHF. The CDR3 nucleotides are TGTGCCAGCAGTGAATGGGACAGGGGGACTCAGCCCCAGCATTTT.

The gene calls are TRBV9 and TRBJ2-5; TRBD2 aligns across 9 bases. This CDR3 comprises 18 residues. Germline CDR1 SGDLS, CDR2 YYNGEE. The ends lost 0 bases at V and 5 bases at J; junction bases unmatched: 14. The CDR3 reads CASSVASASGVLVETQYF. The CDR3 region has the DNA TGTGCCAGCAGCGTAGCTTCGGCTAGCGGGGTGTTAGTGGAGACCCAGTACTTC.

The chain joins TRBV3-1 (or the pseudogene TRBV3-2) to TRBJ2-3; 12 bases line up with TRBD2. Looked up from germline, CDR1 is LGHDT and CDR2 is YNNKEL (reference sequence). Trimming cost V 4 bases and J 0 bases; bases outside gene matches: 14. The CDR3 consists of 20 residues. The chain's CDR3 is CASSLLLTSGGQASTDTQYF. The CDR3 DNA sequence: TGTGCCAGCAGCCTACTATTGACTAGCGGGGGCCAAGCTAGCACAGATACGCAGTATTTT.

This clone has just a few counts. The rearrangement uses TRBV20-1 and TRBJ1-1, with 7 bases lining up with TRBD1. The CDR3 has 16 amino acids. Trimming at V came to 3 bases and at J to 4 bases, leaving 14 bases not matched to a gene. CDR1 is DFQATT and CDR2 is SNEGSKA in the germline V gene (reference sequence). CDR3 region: CSASSLRQGGGTEAFF. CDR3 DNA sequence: TGCAGTGCTAGTTCCTTAAGACAGGGAGGAGGCACTGAAGCTTTCTTT.

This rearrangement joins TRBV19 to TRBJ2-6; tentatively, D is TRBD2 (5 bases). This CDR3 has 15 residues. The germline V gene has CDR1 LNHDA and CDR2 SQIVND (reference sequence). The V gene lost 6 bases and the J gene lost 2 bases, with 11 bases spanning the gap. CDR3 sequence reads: CASRRVETGANVLTF. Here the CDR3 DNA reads TGTGCCAGTAGGAGGGTGGAGACTGGGGCCAACGTCCTGACTTTC.

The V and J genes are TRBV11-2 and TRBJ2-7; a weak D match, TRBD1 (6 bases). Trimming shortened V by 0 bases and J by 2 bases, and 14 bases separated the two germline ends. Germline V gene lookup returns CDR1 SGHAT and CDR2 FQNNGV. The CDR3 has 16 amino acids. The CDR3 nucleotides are TGTGCCAGCAGCTTAGATAGCCGGCACAGGGCCTACGAGCAGTACGTC. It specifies CASSLDSRHRAYEQYV.

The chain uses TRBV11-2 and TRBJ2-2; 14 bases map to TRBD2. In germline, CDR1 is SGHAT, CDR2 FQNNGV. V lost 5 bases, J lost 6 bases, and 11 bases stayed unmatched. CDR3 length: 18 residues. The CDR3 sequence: CASSHGPGLAGDAGELFF. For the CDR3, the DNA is TGTGCCAGCAGCCACGGCCCGGGACTAGCGGGAGACGCCGGGGAGCTGTTTTTT.

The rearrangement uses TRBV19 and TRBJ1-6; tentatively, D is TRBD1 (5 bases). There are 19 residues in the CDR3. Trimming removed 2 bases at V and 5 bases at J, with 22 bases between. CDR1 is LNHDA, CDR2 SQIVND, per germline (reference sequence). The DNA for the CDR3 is TGTGCCAGTAGTATATTTCGGGCGCAGGGAAGTGCCAATAATTCACCCCTCCACTTT. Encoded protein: CASSIFRAQGSANNSPLHF.

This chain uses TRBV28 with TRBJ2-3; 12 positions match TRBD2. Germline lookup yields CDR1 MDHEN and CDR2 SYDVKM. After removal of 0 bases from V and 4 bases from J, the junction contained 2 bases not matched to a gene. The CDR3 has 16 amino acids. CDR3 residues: CASSLWTSGRSDTQYF. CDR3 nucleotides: TGTGCCAGCAGTTTATGGACTAGCGGGAGATCAGATACGCAGTATTTT.

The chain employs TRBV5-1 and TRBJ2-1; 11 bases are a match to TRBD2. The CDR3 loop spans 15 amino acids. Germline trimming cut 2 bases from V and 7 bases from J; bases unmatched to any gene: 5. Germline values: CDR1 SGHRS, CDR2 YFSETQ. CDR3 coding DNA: TGCGCCAGCAGCTTTACTAGCGGGAGACGGAATGAGCAGTTCTTC. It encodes CASSFTSGRRNEQFF.

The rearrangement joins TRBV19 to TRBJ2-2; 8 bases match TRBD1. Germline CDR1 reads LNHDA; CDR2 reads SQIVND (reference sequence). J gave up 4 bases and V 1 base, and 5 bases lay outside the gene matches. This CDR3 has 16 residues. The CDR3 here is CASSIGDRSFTGELFF. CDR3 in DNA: TGTGCCAGTAGTATAGGGGACAGGAGCTTCACCGGGGAGCTGTTTTTT.

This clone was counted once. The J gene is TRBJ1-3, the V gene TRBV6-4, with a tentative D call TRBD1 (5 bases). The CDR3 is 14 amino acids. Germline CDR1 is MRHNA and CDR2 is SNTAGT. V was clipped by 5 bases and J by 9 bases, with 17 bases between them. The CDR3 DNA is TGTGCCAGCAGTCCGGACAAAGGCGTTCGCACCATATATTTT. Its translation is CASSPDKGVRTIYF.

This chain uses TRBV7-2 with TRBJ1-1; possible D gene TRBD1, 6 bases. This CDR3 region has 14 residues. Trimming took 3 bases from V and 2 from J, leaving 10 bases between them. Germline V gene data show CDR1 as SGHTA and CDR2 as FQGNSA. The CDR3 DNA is TGTGCCAGCAGCTTCCGACAGGCCAACACTGAAGCTTTCTTT. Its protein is CASSFRQANTEAFF.

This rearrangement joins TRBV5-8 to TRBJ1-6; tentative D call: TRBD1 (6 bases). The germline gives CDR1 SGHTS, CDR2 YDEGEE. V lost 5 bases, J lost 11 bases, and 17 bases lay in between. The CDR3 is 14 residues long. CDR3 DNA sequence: TGTGCCAGCAGTCGGGGGGGGCGGCCCGCACCCCTCCACTTT. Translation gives CASSRGGRPAPLHF.

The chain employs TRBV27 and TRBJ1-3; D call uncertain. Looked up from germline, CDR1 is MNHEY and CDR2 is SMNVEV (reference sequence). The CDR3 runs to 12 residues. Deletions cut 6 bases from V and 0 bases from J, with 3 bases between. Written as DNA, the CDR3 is TGTGCCAGCAGCCTCTCTGGAAACACCATATATTTT. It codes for CASSLSGNTIYF.